The 26 T cell receptor beta chains reported below all come from one sample, sequenced in a study of T-cell reconstitution after alpha-beta-depleted transplantation in children. Unique molecular identifiers were built into the TCRbeta library. TCRdb re-called the PCR reads with MiXCR, one entry per CDR3 protein. The table has around 800,000 distinct CDR3 sequences, 15% to 20% seen once; the top ten hold about 4.6%. Specimen: PBMCs, mostly from graft donor cells, collected 360 days after TCRalphabeta/CD19-depleted stem cell transplant. Receptor source: a male patient aged 10 to 17 who had a stem cell transplant for acute lymphoblastic leukemia, so the T cells may come from the graft donor.

This chain joins TRBV7-9 and TRBJ1-1; unclear D gene. The CDR3 length is 14 residues. In germline, CDR1 is SEHNR, CDR2 FQNEAQ (reference sequence). V was shortened by 1 base and J by 7 bases, with 13 bases between the two germline ends. DNA for the CDR3: TGTGCCAGCAGCTTAGTGCGGGGATACAGTGAAGCTTTCTTT. Protein product: CASSLVRGYSEAFF.

Only a few counts were recorded for this clonotype. This chain connects TRBV7-9 to TRBJ2-3; 8 bases are shared with TRBD2. The CDR3 sequence is 14 residues long. Looked up from germline, CDR1 is SEHNR and CDR2 is FQNEAQ (reference sequence). The V gene end was trimmed by 2 bases and the J gene end by 7 bases; junction bases not matched to a gene: 5. This chain's CDR3 is CASSLQAGANTQYF. The DNA for the CDR3 is TGTGCCAGCAGCTTACAAGCGGGAGCGAATACGCAGTATTTT.

The V call is TRBV7-2, the J call TRBJ2-1; TRBD2 matches at 9 bases. Germline V lookup: CDR1 SGHTA, CDR2 FQGNSA. After removal of 5 bases from V and 8 bases from J, the junction contained 10 bases not matched to a gene. The CDR3 covers 15 residues. The DNA of the CDR3 is TGTGCCAGCAGCCTACCGGGACTAGCTTCCGATGAGCAGTTCTTC. This sequence encodes CASSLPGLASDEQFF.

In its sample, this clonotype was seen a few times. The gene calls are TRBV5-1 and TRBJ2-7; D may be TRBD1 (6 bases). V shed 4 bases and J shed 5 bases, with 13 bases lying between them. Germline CDR1 and CDR2: SGHRS and YFSETQ. The length of the CDR3 is 13 residues. The CDR3 loop reads CASSRGWDHEQYF. Written as DNA, the CDR3 is TGCGCCAGCAGCAGGGGGTGGGACCACGAGCAGTACTTC.

The V call is TRBV10-1, the J call TRBJ2-7; 9 bases are a match to TRBD1. V shed 10 bases and J 4 bases; nucleotides not matched to a gene: 11. The CDR3 is 14 residues long. CDR1 is WNHNN, CDR2 SYGVQD, per germline (reference sequence). The CDR3 protein is CATPDGTGSYEQYF. DNA for the CDR3: TGCGCCACTCCAGACGGGACAGGGTCTTACGAGCAGTACTTC.

This clonotype was seen only a few times. This sequence joins TRBV20-1 and TRBJ1-2; tentative D call: TRBD1 (5 bases). The CDR3 contains 11 residues. The germline V gene has CDR1 DFQATT and CDR2 SNEGSKA (reference sequence). DNA for the CDR3: TGCAACCCGGGACTGAGCTATGGCTACACCTTC. It encodes CNPGLSYGYTF.

This sequence joins TRBV7-9 and TRBJ2-7, with TRBD1 as a possible D gene (7 bases). Trimming took off 3 bases at V and 1 base at J, with 13 bases between the two ends. Germline V gene sequence: CDR1 SEHNR, CDR2 FQNEAQ (reference sequence). The CDR3 sequence is 15 residues long. The CDR3 region is CASSFRQGGSYEQYF. DNA of the CDR3: TGTGCCAGCAGCTTTCGACAGGGAGGATCCTACGAGCAGTACTTC.

In its sample, this clonotype was seen a few times. This rearrangement joins TRBV6-1 to TRBJ2-2; a possible D gene is TRBD2 (6 bases). Germline values: CDR1 MNHNS, CDR2 SASEGT. The CDR3 is 16 amino acids. Deletions cut 2 bases from V and 3 bases from J, with 13 bases between. The CDR3 reads CASSESYGGYTGELFF. The CDR3 DNA follows: TGTGCCAGCAGTGAAAGTTACGGGGGTTACACCGGGGAGCTGTTTTTT.

This clonotype occurred a few times. The chain uses TRBV5-1 and TRBJ2-2; 13 positions agree with TRBD2. This CDR3 contains 19 residues. J was trimmed by 2 bases and V by 2 bases; bases with no gene match: 9. Germline V lookup: CDR1 SGHRS, CDR2 YFSETQ. In nucleotides, the CDR3 is TGCGCCAGCAGCTTTCTGACTAGCGGGAGGTCGTATAACACCGGGGAGCTGTTTTTT. It encodes CASSFLTSGRSYNTGELFF.

The chain has TRBV9 and TRBJ2-7; D not certain. The CDR3 sequence is 14 residues long. Germline V gene lookup returns CDR1 SGDLS and CDR2 YYNGEE. V was trimmed by 0 bases and J by 6 bases, leaving 13 bases between them. This CDR3 is CASSVVETCCEQYF. CDR3 in DNA: TGTGCCAGCAGCGTAGTTGAGACTTGTTGCGAGCAGTACTTC.

At least ten counts were recorded for this clonotype. The chain carries TRBV20-1 and TRBJ2-1; D is unclear. Deletions cut 4 bases from V and 8 bases from J, with 12 bases between. The CDR3 contains 12 residues. Germline values: CDR1 DFQATT, CDR2 SNEGSKA (reference sequence). This chain's CDR3 is CSAIWGIDEQFF. CDR3 DNA sequence: TGCAGTGCTATTTGGGGAATCGATGAGCAGTTCTTC.

This clonotype has just a few counts. The chain combines TRBV3-1 with TRBJ2-2; the D is unclear. This CDR3 is 18 amino acids long. The V and J ends lost 0 bases and 3 bases respectively, with 17 bases between them. CDR1 is LGHDT, CDR2 YNNKEL, per germline (reference sequence). The CDR3 nucleotides are TGTGCCAGCAGCCAAGAAGACACCGCCTCGCTTGACACCGGGGAGCTGTTTTTT. This codes for CASSQEDTASLDTGELFF. Supplemented by reference TRBV3-1 and TRBJ2-2, the full variable domain reads DTAVSQTPKYLVTQMGNDKSIKCEQNLGHDTMYWYKQDSKKFLKIMFSYNNKELIINETVPNRFSPKSPDKAHLNLHINSLELGDSAVYFCASSQEDTASLDTGELFFGEGSRLTVL.

This clonotype was found many times. V and J are TRBV5-1 and TRBJ2-1; 8 bases are shared with TRBD2. The CDR3 is 15 amino acids. Germline V gene sequence: CDR1 SGHRS, CDR2 YFSETQ. J was trimmed by 5 bases and V by 3 bases; bases with no gene match: 7. The CDR3 is CASSSRTSRDNEQFF. The CDR3 DNA is TGCGCCAGCAGCTCAAGGACTAGCAGGGACAATGAGCAGTTCTTC.

This sequence joins TRBV5-1 and TRBJ2-7, with 7 bases lining up with TRBD2. This CDR3 has 14 amino acids. Germline trimming cut 2 bases from V and 7 bases from J; bases unmatched to any gene: 9. Germline CDR1 SGHRS, CDR2 YFSETQ. For the CDR3, the DNA is TGCGCCAGCAGCTTTGGCGGGGGAGTTTGGGAGCAGTACTTC. Its protein product is CASSFGGGVWEQYF.

This clonotype has a handful of counts. This sequence joins TRBV2 and TRBJ1-3; D uncertain. The germline V gene encodes CDR1 SNHLY and CDR2 FYNNEI. This CDR3 comprises 16 residues. With 5 bases removed from V and 4 bases from J, the gap between germline ends came to 18 bases. CDR3 coding DNA: TGTGCCAGCAGTTGGGCTGCAGGTTCCGGAGGAAACACCATATATTTT. Protein sequence: CASSWAAGSGGNTIYF.

There are many counts of this clonotype. The gene calls are TRBV14 and TRBJ2-2; 8 positions match TRBD1. In germline, CDR1 is SGHDN, CDR2 FVKESK. J was trimmed by 1 base and V by 0 bases; bases with no gene match: 13. This CDR3 has 20 residues. CDR3 nucleotides: TGTGCCAGCAGCCAAGATCTTGGGGACAGGAGGGGGATGAACACCGGGGAGCTGTTTTTT. Translated, it gives CASSQDLGDRRGMNTGELFF.

This clonotype was seen repeatedly, ten times or more. The V and J genes are TRBV5-1 and TRBJ2-1, with D tentatively TRBD1 (5 bases). Germline V gene lookup returns CDR1 SGHRS and CDR2 YFSETQ. The ends were cut back, 0 bases at V and 10 bases at J, with 14 bases in the middle. The CDR3 spans 14 residues. The CDR3 DNA reads TGCGCCAGCAGCTTGGATTTGACAGATAACGAGCAGTTCTTC. Translation gives CASSLDLTDNEQFF. The full variable domain, rest sourced from reference TRBV5-1 and TRBJ2-1, is KAGVTQTPRYLIKTRGQQVTLSCSPISGHRSVSWYQQTPGQGLQFLFEYFSETQRNKGNFPGRFSGRQFSNSRSEMNVSTLELGDSALYLCASSLDLTDNEQFFGPGTRLTVL.

This clonotype was picked up one time. V is TRBV19 and J is TRBJ1-1; a possible D gene is TRBD1 (6 bases). The CDR3 is 14 residues long. Between the trimmed V and J ends, which lost 6 bases and 0 bases, there was a span of 11 bases. Germline V gene lookup returns CDR1 LNHDA and CDR2 SQIVND (reference sequence). The DNA for the CDR3 is TGTGCCAGTAGGAAGGGACACTTGAACACTGAAGCTTTCTTT. This gives the protein CASRKGHLNTEAFF. The full variable domain, with the rest looked up from reference TRBV19 and TRBJ1-1, is DGGITQSPKYLFRKEGQNVTLSCEQNLNHDAMYWYRQDPGQGLRLIYYSQIVNDFQKGDIAEGYSVSREKKESFPLTVTSAQKNPTAFYLCASRKGHLNTEAFFGQGTRLTVV.

This chain uses TRBV24-1 with TRBJ1-5, with 9 bases lining up with TRBD1. Trimming removed 2 bases from V and 5 bases from J; junction bases left unmatched: 3. Per germline, CDR1 KGHDR and CDR2 SFDVKD. CDR3 length equals 15 residues. DNA for the CDR3: TGTGCCACCAGTGATTCGGGACAGGGACATCAGCCCCAGCATTTT. It encodes CATSDSGQGHQPQHF.

This chain connects TRBV14 to TRBJ2-7; TRBD1 is a possible D gene (6 bases). CDR3 size: 16 residues. From germline, CDR1 is SGHDN and CDR2 FVKESK. Trimming removed 1 base from V and 0 bases from J, with 13 bases in between. The CDR3 region is CASSQVAKGGSYEQYF. CDR3 DNA: TGTGCCAGCAGCCAAGTGGCAAAAGGGGGCTCCTACGAGCAGTACTTC.

V and J are TRBV6-1 and TRBJ1-3; D remains unclear. Between the trimmed V and J ends, which lost 4 bases and 8 bases, there was a span of 15 bases. The CDR3 spans 14 residues. Germline assignment: CDR1 MNHNS and CDR2 SASEGT. As DNA, the CDR3 is TGTGCCAGCAGTGCCAGACAACCGGCCGACACCATATATTTT. Translated, it gives CASSARQPADTIYF.

This clonotype was detected a few times. The rearrangement uses TRBV11-2 and TRBJ2-7; D unresolved. Germline assignment: CDR1 SGHAT and CDR2 FQNNGV. The CDR3 is 13 amino acids. Between the trimmed V and J ends, which lost 3 bases and 4 bases, there was a span of 10 bases. The CDR3 spells CASSFLDPYEQYF. CDR3 bases: TGTGCCAGCAGCTTCTTGGACCCGTACGAGCAGTACTTC.

This clonotype was recorded a few times. The rearrangement joins TRBV18 to TRBJ2-5; TRBD2 aligns across 11 bases. V was clipped by 1 base and J by 6 bases; unmatched bases: 10. Germline V gene lookup returns CDR1 KGHSH and CDR2 LQKENI. The CDR3 consists of 17 residues. The CDR3 DNA is TGTGCCAGCTCACCACTGTTTAGCGGGAGGGCCGGGAAGACCCAGTACTTC. Protein: CASSPLFSGRAGKTQYF.

The rearrangement links TRBV7-6 to TRBJ2-7; D not resolved. V was pared by 4 bases and J by 4 bases, with 14 bases between. This CDR3 comprises 14 residues. Per the germline V gene, CDR1 is SGHVS and CDR2 is FNYEAQ. CDR3 nucleotide sequence: TGTGCCAGCAGCTCAGGACCCGACGATTACGAGCAGTACTTC. As protein: CASSSGPDDYEQYF.

The chain joins TRBV29-1 to TRBJ2-7; a weak D match, TRBD2 (5 bases). The CDR3 sequence is 13 residues long. The germline gives CDR1 SQVTM, CDR2 ANQGSEA. Trimming stripped 4 bases from V and 0 bases from J, with 10 bases between. Here the CDR3 DNA reads TGCAGCGTTGTCGGGGTAAGCTCCTACGAGCAGTACTTC. It yields the protein CSVVGVSSYEQYF.

The rearrangement uses TRBV5-1 and TRBJ2-1, with a tentative D call TRBD2 (6 bases). V was shortened by 0 bases and J by 8 bases, with 24 bases between the two germline ends. The CDR3 extends over 18 amino acids. Germline values: CDR1 SGHRS, CDR2 YFSETQ. The CDR3 reads CASSLGLIAETPTHEQFF. In DNA form, the CDR3 reads TGCGCCAGCAGCTTGGGCCTAATAGCGGAGACCCCCACCCATGAGCAGTTCTTC.